Listed below are T cell receptor beta chains from one sample, sequenced in a study of blood T cell repertoires in COVID-19. The assay was immunoSEQ multiplex PCR, and TCRdb's table has in-frame clones only and misses some. Of 200,000 to 250,000 clones detected, roughly 86% appear once; the ten largest clones hold around 1.6%. Sequenced sample: peripheral blood. The source is a woman aged 55-70 years who had recovered from COVID-19. CDR3s include the opening cysteine and the closing phenylalanine or tryptophan. The D gene is left open where the match is weak. Only some rows state a clone size, as once, few, many or a class for expanded clones.

>-|16|TRBV7-3|TRBJ1-1|TRBD1
TGTGCCAGCAGCCCCGTCGCCGGGACAGCGAACACTGAAGCTTTCTTT
CASSPVAGTANTEAFF
>-|15|TRBV6-2/TRBV6-3|TRBJ1-5|-
TGTGCCAGCAGCCTCTTGGGCTATAGCAATCAGCCCCAGCATTTT
CASSLLGYSNQPQHF
>-|15|TRBV7-9|TRBJ1-6|-
TGTGCCAGCAGCTTAAGGGACACCAAAAATTCACCCCTCCACTTT
CASSLRDTKNSPLHF
>-|14|TRBV11-1|TRBJ2-7|-
TGTGCCAGCAAAACCCGGGACACCGGATACGAGCAGTACTTC
CASKTRDTGYEQYF
>-|13|TRBV29-1|TRBJ1-2|TRBD1
TGCAGCGTTGACCTACAGGGGTGGTTTGGCTACACCTTC
CSVDLQGWFGYTF
>once|16|TRBV6-5|TRBJ1-2|TRBD1
TGTGCCAGCAGTTACCAGGGGGGAGGTTTAAGGAATGGCTACACCTTC
CASSYQGGGLRNGYTF
>-|14|TRBV2|TRBJ1-3|TRBD1
TGTGCCAGCAGTCCAAAACCGGGACAGTCCACCATATATTTT
CASSPKPGQSTIYF
>-|16|TRBV19|TRBJ2-5|TRBD1
TGTGCCAGTAGTAAACCGGGACAGGTAGGCCAAGAGACCCAGTACTTC
CASSKPGQVGQETQYF
>-|14|TRBV5-5|TRBJ2-1|TRBD2
TGTGCCAGCAGCAGGGGACTAGCGGGGGGTGAGCAGTTCTTC
CASSRGLAGGEQFF
>-|16|TRBV5-1|TRBJ2-5|TRBD2
TGCGCCAGCACAACTACCCCTCCCGGGGGAGGGGAGACCCAGTACTTC
CASTTTPPGGGETQYF
>once|15|TRBV7-2|TRBJ2-1|TRBD2
TGTGCCAGCAGCCCGGGACTAGCGGCGGCGAATGAGCAGTTCTTC
CASSPGLAAANEQFF
>-|13|TRBV29-1|TRBJ1-3|-
TGCAGCGTTGCGGACATTACTGGAAACACCATATATTTT
CSVADITGNTIYF
>-|15|TRBV4-2|TRBJ2-5|TRBD2
TGTGCCAGCAGCCAAGTGGCTAGCGGGGGGGGTGCCCAGTACTTC
CASSQVASGGGAQYF
>-|15|TRBV5-6|TRBJ2-3|-
TGTGCCAGCAGCCCCGGGAATCTGAGGGTCTCTACGCAGTATTTT
CASSPGNLRVSTQYF
>-|15|TRBV29-1|TRBJ1-1|TRBD1
TGCAGCGTTTTAAACAGGGGCAGGCCGAACACTGAAGCTTTCTTT
CSVLNRGRPNTEAFF
>-|17|TRBV4-3|TRBJ2-5|TRBD2
TGCGCCAGCAGCCGAGGCATAGCGGGGGGGCCGTTGGAGACCCAGTACTTC
CASSRGIAGGPLETQYF
>-|15|TRBV5-5|TRBJ1-6|-
TGTGCCAGCAGCTTGGTCAGGCACAATAATTCACCCCTCCACTTT
CASSLVRHNNSPLHF
>-|15|TRBV7-2|TRBJ1-6|-
TGTGCCAGCAGCCTCCGGGGAGGGGAAGGATCACCCCTCCACTTT
CASSLRGGEGSPLHF
>-|15|TRBV5-4|TRBJ2-5|TRBD2
TGTGCCAGCAGCTTGGTAGCGGGGCGACAAGAGACCCAGTACTTC
CASSLVAGRQETQYF
>-|15|TRBV2|TRBJ2-5|-
TGTGCCAGCATACCGAATAGCGGCGGCGAGGAGACCCAGTACTTC
CASIPNSGGEETQYF
>-|14|TRBV7-2|TRBJ1-2|TRBD1
TGTGCCAGCAGTTATACAGGGGGCAACTATGGCTACACCTTC
CASSYTGGNYGYTF
>once|14|TRBV9|TRBJ2-7|TRBD1
TGTGCCAGCAGCGGAGGACAGGGAGTCTACGAGCAGTACTTC
CASSGGQGVYEQYF
>-|15|TRBV4-1|TRBJ1-5|-
TGCGCCAGCAGCCAAGTTCAGGATGGGGGCCAGCCCCAGCATTTT
CASSQVQDGGQPQHF
>-|13|TRBV24-1|TRBJ2-3|TRBD1
TGTGCCACCAGTGATGGGACAGAAGATACGCAGTATTTT
CATSDGTEDTQYF
>-|17|TRBV4-3|TRBJ2-3|-
TGCGCCAGCAGCCAAGATATACGAGGCGGAGGCACAGATACGCAGTATTTT
CASSQDIRGGGTDTQYF
>-|19|TRBV6-2/TRBV6-3|TRBJ1-1|TRBD1
TGTGCCAGCAGGTACCAACCCGGGACAGGGGGCGAGAAGAACACTGAAGCTTTCTTT
CASRYQPGTGGEKNTEAFF
>-|14|TRBV7-8|TRBJ1-5|-
TGTGCCAGCAGCGACAGACAGGGCAATCAGCCCCAGCATTTT
CASSDRQGNQPQHF
>-|16|TRBV7-2|TRBJ2-5|TRBD2
TGTGCCAGCAGCCGTCTACTAGCGGGGGGAAAAGAGACCCAGTACTTC
CASSRLLAGGKETQYF
>few|16|TRBV19|TRBJ1-6|TRBD1
TGTGCCAGTAGTTTCACGATACAGGGGTTGGGTTCACCCCTCCACTTT
CASSFTIQGLGSPLHF
>-|19|TRBV5-1|TRBJ2-5|-
TGCGCCAGCAGCTTTAGTTTAGCCTACCCAAAGCGCCACCAAGAGACCCAGTACTTC
CASSFSLAYPKRHQETQYF
>once|14|TRBV7-3|TRBJ2-5|TRBD2
TGTGCCAGCAGCTTAGATCGCGGGGGAGAGACCCAGTACTTC
CASSLDRGGETQYF
>-|15|TRBV16|TRBJ1-1|-
TGTGCCAGCAGCCAGCCGGACATGCTTGGGACTGAAGCTTTCTTT
CASSQPDMLGTEAFF
>-|13|TRBV2|TRBJ1-2|-
TGTGCCAGCAGTGAAACACGGGGATGGGGCTACACCTTC
CASSETRGWGYTF
>-|18|TRBV15|TRBJ2-5|-
TGTGCCACCAGCAGAGATAGTCAAATGAGAGGGCCGAGGGAGACCCAGTACTTC
CATSRDSQMRGPRETQYF
>-|15|TRBV5-1|TRBJ1-3|TRBD1
TGCGCCAGCAGCTCCCGACAGGGTGCTGGAAACACCATATATTTT
CASSSRQGAGNTIYF
>-|17|TRBV5-6|TRBJ2-7|TRBD2
TGTGCCAGCAGCTTGATTCTAGCGGGGGCCAAATCCTACGAGCAGTACTTC
CASSLILAGAKSYEQYF
>few|14|TRBV3-1/TRBV3-2|TRBJ2-1|TRBD2
TGTGCCAGCACTCAAGGGACTAGCGGGGGGGCAAGGTTCTTC
CASTQGTSGGARFF
>-|15|TRBV7-3|TRBJ1-4|-
TGTGCCAGCAGCCCTGGGAGGGCAACTAATGAAAAACTGTTTTTT
CASSPGRATNEKLFF
>-|16|TRBV9|TRBJ2-1|-
TGTGCCAGCAGCTCTCAGGGTTGGTTATCCTACAATGAGCAGTTCTTC
CASSSQGWLSYNEQFF
>once|14|TRBV5-1|TRBJ1-5|TRBD1
TGCGCCAGCAGCTTGGCAGGGGGCGCGCAGCCCCAGCATTTT
CASSLAGGAQPQHF
>-|15|TRBV28|TRBJ1-4|TRBD1
TGTGCCAGCAGTCCTAGGACAGGGGGCACTGAAAAACTGTTTTTT
CASSPRTGGTEKLFF
>-|12|TRBV5-1|TRBJ1-1|-
TGCGCCAGCAGCCCGGACACTCCTGAAGCTTTCTTT
CASSPDTPEAFF
>-|17|TRBV14|TRBJ1-2|-
TGTGCCAGCAGCCAAGACTCTCCCAGGGTGGCCCCCTATGGCTACACCTTC
CASSQDSPRVAPYGYTF
>-|14|TRBV7-8|TRBJ1-2|-
TGTGCCAGCAGCCACCTGCTGGGGGCTTTTGGCTACACCTTC
CASSHLLGAFGYTF
>-|15|TRBV19|TRBJ1-4|-
TGTGCCAGTAGTATTATCGGACAGCAGAATGAAAAACTGTTTTTT
CASSIIGQQNEKLFF
>-|15|TRBV6-6|TRBJ2-7|TRBD1
TGTGCCAGCAGTGGAGACAGGGAAAGACCCTACGAGCAGTACTTC
CASSGDRERPYEQYF
>-|14|TRBV7-2|TRBJ1-1|-
TGTGCCAGCAGCCCCCCGGGGGGCGGCACTGAAGCTTTCTTT
CASSPPGGGTEAFF
>-|16|TRBV6-6|TRBJ2-2|TRBD1
TGTGCCAGCAGACCACCGACAGGGTCGAACACCGGGGAGCTGTTTTTT
CASRPPTGSNTGELFF
>-|15|TRBV6-1|TRBJ2-1|TRBD2
TGTGCCAGCAGTGAAAGAGCGGGGGGGACCAATGAGCAGTTCTTC
CASSERAGGTNEQFF
>-|15|TRBV7-3|TRBJ1-6|TRBD1
TGTGCCAGCGCAGCGCAGGGGGCGTCGGATTCACCCCTCCACTTT
CASAAQGASDSPLHF
>-|14|TRBV6-1|TRBJ1-5|-
TGTGCCAGCAGTGAAGACATTAGCAATCAGCCCCAGCATTTT
CASSEDISNQPQHF
>-|17|TRBV15|TRBJ2-1|TRBD2
TGTGCCACCAGCCGCAGGACTAGCGGGGGGGCCTACAATGAGCAGTTCTTC
CATSRRTSGGAYNEQFF
>-|15|TRBV16|TRBJ2-1|TRBD1
TGTGCCAGCAGCTCCTCAGGGGGATATAACAATGAGCAGTTCTTC
CASSSSGGYNNEQFF
>-|14|TRBV5-5|TRBJ2-3|-
TGTGCCAGCAGCTTGGACAGGCCTACAGATACGCAGTATTTT
CASSLDRPTDTQYF
>-|15|TRBV5-4|TRBJ2-5|TRBD1
TGTGCCAGCAGCTTGTGGGGACAGGGAAAAGAGACCCAGTACTTC
CASSLWGQGKETQYF
>-|13|TRBV28|TRBJ2-7|-
TGTGCCAGCAGTTTTCTTGAGAGCTACGAGCAGTACTTC
CASSFLESYEQYF
>-|13|TRBV11-3|TRBJ2-2|-
TGTGCCAGCAGCCCCTCAGAATACGGGGAGCTGTTTTTT
CASSPSEYGELFF
>-|17|TRBV5-1|TRBJ2-7|TRBD1
TGCGCCAGCAGCTTGGCAGTCCCGGGCCCCGGACAGGGCGAGCAGTACTTC
CASSLAVPGPGQGEQYF
>-|14|TRBV11-2|TRBJ2-7|TRBD1
TGTGCCAGCAGACCCGGGACAGCCGCCTACGAGCAGTACTTC
CASRPGTAAYEQYF
>-|14|TRBV5-3|TRBJ2-5|TRBD2
TGTGCCCTTGAGCTAGCGGGGATCCGGGAGACCCAGTACTTC
CALELAGIRETQYF